The 3 T cell receptor beta chains reported below all come from one sample, sequenced in a study of blood T cell repertoires in COVID-19. The data were produced by immunoSEQ multiplex PCR, yet TCRdb's version contains in-frame clones alone and is incomplete. The data show about 72,000 clones, roughly 82% seen once. The sequencing sample was made of peripheral blood. These receptor sequences come from a human donor in a cohort sampled during active COVID-19.

J is TRBJ2-7 and V is TRBV18; 10 bases agree with TRBD1. Germline V gives CDR1 KGHSH, CDR2 LQKENI. V trimming: 5 bases; J trimming: 3 bases; junction bases outside the gene matches: 7. CDR3 length equals 15 residues. This CDR3 is CASSDGQGVVYEQYF. The CDR3 DNA is TGTGCCAGCTCAGACGGACAGGGGGTTGTCTACGAGCAGTACTTC.

The genes are TRBV16 and TRBJ1-5; the D is unclear. Germline loops: CDR1 KGHSY, CDR2 FQNENV. Trimming removed 3 bases at V and 3 bases at J, with 6 bases between. This CDR3 region has 13 residues. In DNA form, the CDR3 reads TGTGCCAGCAGCCATCTAGACAATCAGCCCCAGCATTTT. Encoded protein: CASSHLDNQPQHF.

This clone came up once. The chain couples TRBV6-5 to TRBJ1-2, with a tentative D call TRBD1 (6 bases). CDR3 length: 14 residues. Germline V gene sequence: CDR1 MNHEY, CDR2 SVGAGI. V was clipped by 5 bases and J by 7 bases, with 17 bases between them. The CDR3 sequence: CASSKSTGRGGYTF. CDR3 bases: TGTGCCAGCAGTAAGTCGACAGGAAGAGGTGGCTACACCTTC.